What follows are 22 T cell receptor beta chains derived from one specimen sequenced in a study of shared clonotypes between healthy human individuals. Sequencing was performed with immunoSEQ multiplex PCR; in TCRdb, only in-frame clones are kept and a portion is missing. This table holds roughly 1,100,000 clones, around 76% found once. Source material: memory CD4+ T cells sorted from blood. Subset described: CD45RA-negative fraction. The receptors come from a man aged 18 to 30 in good health.

The J gene is TRBJ1-1, the V gene TRBV30, with D hard to call. The CDR3 extends over 13 amino acids. V was clipped by 3 bases and J by 0 bases, with 8 bases between them. Germline assignment: CDR1 GTSNPN and CDR2 SVGIG (reference sequence). The CDR3 sequence is CAWRLQVNTEAFF. CDR3 DNA: TGTGCCTGGAGGTTGCAGGTGAACACTGAAGCTTTCTTT.

This sequence joins TRBV6-5 and TRBJ1-3, with D possibly TRBD1 on 6 matching bases. Trimming left V 9 bases short and J 1 base short, with 7 bases between. The CDR3 sequence is 12 residues long. The germline V gene has CDR1 MNHEY and CDR2 SVGAGI. The CDR3 DNA sequence: TGTGCCAGTCAGGGGTCTGGAAACACCATATATTTT. Encoded protein: CASQGSGNTIYF.

Regarding this clone: At the DNA level, this CDR3 is encoded by other sequences in the same sample as well. The rearrangement uses TRBV9 and TRBJ2-6; no clear D. Germline V lookup: CDR1 SGDLS, CDR2 YYNGEE. The CDR3 loop spans 16 amino acids. With 0 bases removed from V and 0 bases from J, the gap between germline ends came to 7 bases. Written as DNA, the CDR3 is TGTGCCAGCAGCGTAGGAGGAAGCTCTGGGGCCAACGTCCTGACTTTC. Translation: CASSVGGSSGANVLTF.

Notes on this clone: The same CDR3 can be traced to other DNA sequences in this sample. The chain recombines TRBV7-9 with TRBJ2-3; TRBD2 matches at 10 bases. Germline CDR1 SEHNR, CDR2 FQNEAQ (reference sequence). V was pared by 5 bases and J by 2 bases, with 4 bases of the junction left unmatched. The CDR3 sequence is 15 residues long. The CDR3 nucleotides are TGTGCCAGCAGCCTCGGGACTAGCGACACAGATACGCAGTATTTT. Its protein is CASSLGTSDTDTQYF.

This clone was detected once. The chain recombines TRBV28 with TRBJ1-2; D not resolved. Germline assignment: CDR1 MDHEN and CDR2 SYDVKM. V was pared by 6 bases and J by 4 bases, with 15 bases between. There are 14 residues in the CDR3. The CDR3 loop is CASRSWDPFYGYTF. CDR3 sequence (DNA): TGTGCCAGCAGGAGCTGGGATCCCTTCTATGGCTACACCTTC.

A note on this clone: This sample includes further DNA sequences coding for the same CDR3. CDR3 region: CAITPGQGYSEQYF. The CDR3 region has the DNA TGTGCCATCACCCCGGGGCAGGGGTACTCCGAGCAGTACTTC. The genes are TRBV6-1 and TRBJ2-7; D is perhaps TRBD1 (6 bases). Germline loops: CDR1 MNHNS, CDR2 SASEGT. Trimming took 10 bases from V and 6 from J, leaving 22 bases between them. This CDR3 has 14 amino acids.

The rearrangement uses TRBV6-6 and TRBJ1-1, with D unclear. V lost 5 bases, J lost 9 bases, and 16 bases lay in between. The CDR3 runs 13 residues. In germline, CDR1 is MNHNY, CDR2 SVGAGI (reference sequence). For the CDR3, the DNA is TGTGCCAGCAGTACAATCAACCAGAAACAAGCTTTCTTT. Translation gives CASSTINQKQAFF.

This sequence joins TRBV27 and TRBJ2-1, with 9 bases lining up with TRBD1. This CDR3 is 14 amino acids long. The V and J ends lost 6 bases and 4 bases, in that order; junction bases with no gene match: 4. The germline V gene has CDR1 MNHEY and CDR2 SMNVEV (reference sequence). The CDR3 region has the DNA TGTGCCAGCAGGACAGGGGGGAGTTACAATGAGCAGTTCTTC. Its translation is CASRTGGSYNEQFF.

The chain recombines TRBV30 with TRBJ2-1, with 8 bases aligning to TRBD2. Germline V CDR1 and CDR2: GTSNPN, SVGIG (reference sequence). This CDR3 has 12 residues. J lost 10 bases, V lost 3 bases, and 5 bases had no gene match. Here the CDR3 reads CAWRRLAGEQFF. DNA of the CDR3: TGTGCCTGGAGGAGATTAGCGGGGGAGCAGTTCTTC.

This clone was observed a single time. The chain recombines TRBV4-1 with TRBJ1-5, with 9 bases matching TRBD1. This CDR3 is built from 17 residues. The V gene end was trimmed by 0 bases and the J gene end by 2 bases; junction bases not matched to a gene: 5. Germline V CDR1 and CDR2: MGHRA, YSYEKL. This CDR3 reads CASSQDTGTGRNQPQHF. As DNA, the CDR3 is TGCGCCAGCAGCCAAGATACCGGGACAGGGCGCAATCAGCCCCAGCATTTT.

This chain links TRBV5-1 with TRBJ2-5; 7 nucleotides match TRBD1. Germline CDR1 and CDR2: SGHRS and YFSETQ. Trimming cost V 5 bases and J 2 bases; bases outside gene matches: 12. This CDR3 spans 16 amino acids. CDR3 sequence: CASRAGTATIQETQYF. In nucleotides, the CDR3 is TGCGCCAGCAGAGCCGGGACAGCGACGATTCAAGAGACCCAGTACTTC. Supplemented by reference TRBV5-1 and TRBJ2-5, the full variable domain reads KAGVTQTPRYLIKTRGQQVTLSCSPISGHRSVSWYQQTPGQGLQFLFEYFSETQRNKGNFPGRFSGRQFSNSRSEMNVSTLELGDSALYLCASRAGTATIQETQYFGPGTRLLVL.

This sequence joins TRBV11-2 and TRBJ2-2; the D gene is possibly TRBD2 (6 bases). With 4 bases removed from V and 1 base from J, the gap between germline ends came to 13 bases. Looked up from germline, CDR1 is SGHAT and CDR2 is FQNNGV. The CDR3 extends over 16 amino acids. CDR3: CASSSLTRRNTGELFF. The CDR3 DNA reads as TGTGCCAGCAGCTCACTGACTAGAAGGAACACCGGGGAGCTGTTTTTT.

The chain recombines TRBV7-2 with TRBJ2-7; D unresolved. This CDR3 region has 12 residues. Germline CDR1 reads SGHTA; CDR2 reads FQGNSA. V lost 4 bases and J 7 bases, leaving 11 bases between the germline ends. The CDR3 bases are TGTGCCAGCAGCTCCCGGGTCGGTGAGCAGTACTTC. Translated: CASSSRVGEQYF. Variable domain in full (rest from reference TRBV7-2 and TRBJ2-7): GAGVSQSPSNKVTEKGKDVELRCDPISGHTALYWYRQSLGQGLEFLIYFQGNSAPDKSGLPSDRFSAERTGGSVSTLTIQRTQQEDSAVYLCASSSRVGEQYFGPGTRLTVT.

This clone was seen just once. The chain joins TRBV9 to TRBJ2-7; D is undetermined. The germline gives CDR1 SGDLS, CDR2 YYNGEE. The V gene lost 4 bases and the J gene lost 1 base, with 9 bases spanning the gap. The CDR3 is 13 amino acids. This CDR3 reads CASSTGPSYEQYF. CDR3 sequence (DNA): TGTGCCAGCAGCACGGGCCCTTCCTACGAGCAGTACTTC. Complete variable domain (other parts from reference TRBV9 and TRBJ2-7): DSGVTQTPKHLITATGQRVTLRCSPRSGDLSVYWYQQSLDQGLQFLIQYYNGEERAKGNILERFSAQQFPDLHSELNLSSLELGDSALYFCASSTGPSYEQYFGPGTRLTVT.

The V gene is TRBV6-1, the J gene TRBJ2-1; D remains ambiguous. This CDR3 region has 11 residues. CDR1 is MNHNS and CDR2 is SASEGT in the germline V gene. Deletions cut 8 bases from V and 6 bases from J, with 8 bases between. The CDR3 protein is CASCRSNEQFF. CDR3 nucleotide sequence: TGTGCCAGCTGCAGATCCAATGAGCAGTTCTTC.

The chain recombines TRBV7-8 with TRBJ1-5; D is possibly TRBD1 (5 bases). Germline CDR1 SGHVS, CDR2 FQNEAQ. V was trimmed by 7 bases and J by 3 bases, leaving 22 bases between them. The CDR3 loop spans 17 amino acids. DNA of the CDR3: TGTGCCAGCACGCAGTTACCTGGGGGGGTTTACAATCAGCCCCAGCATTTT. Protein sequence: CASTQLPGGVYNQPQHF.

This chain uses TRBV2 with TRBJ1-3, with D tentatively TRBD1 (5 bases). Trimming took off 10 bases at V and 2 bases at J, with 12 bases between the two ends. This CDR3 comprises 13 residues. The germline gives CDR1 SNHLY, CDR2 FYNNEI. For the CDR3, the DNA is TGTGCCACCCAGAGGACAACTGGAAACACCATATATTTT. Translated, it gives CATQRTTGNTIYF.

This chain connects TRBV5-4 to TRBJ1-5; D is unclear. This CDR3 is 12 amino acids long. The germline V gene encodes CDR1 SGHNT and CDR2 YYREEE (reference sequence). V shed 4 bases and J shed 3 bases, with 5 bases lying between them. CDR3 loop: CASSEINQPQHF. For the CDR3, the DNA is TGTGCCAGCAGCGAAATCAATCAGCCCCAGCATTTT.

The gene calls are TRBV5-8 and TRBJ2-2; D unresolved. This CDR3 spans 14 amino acids. Germline V gene sequence: CDR1 SGHTS, CDR2 YDEGEE. Trimming pared 9 bases from V and 1 base from J, leaving 13 bases between. CDR3 sequence (DNA): TGTGCCAACGGAACTACGCAGAACACCGGGGAGCTGTTTTTT. Its protein product is CANGTTQNTGELFF.

The chain has TRBV30 and TRBJ2-7; 9 positions match TRBD2. V lost 4 bases to trimming and J lost 8 bases; unmatched junction nucleotides: 6. CDR1 GTSNPN and CDR2 SVGIG come from the germline V gene (reference sequence). This CDR3 is built from 12 residues. The CDR3 reads CAWKGGRGQQYF. The CDR3 nucleotides are TGTGCCTGGAAGGGCGGGAGGGGTCAGCAGTACTTC.

The chain carries TRBV6-5 and TRBJ1-2; D is uncertain. The CDR3 sequence is 14 residues long. CDR1 is MNHEY and CDR2 is SVGAGI in the germline V gene. With 6 bases removed from V and 0 bases from J, the gap between germline ends came to 11 bases. As DNA, the CDR3 is TGTGCCAGCAGCTTACTCATCTCTAACTATGGCTACACCTTC. It codes for CASSLLISNYGYTF.

V gene TRBV7-2 combines with J gene TRBJ1-2; the D gene is possibly TRBD1 (6 bases). This CDR3 is built from 14 residues. V was shortened by 1 base and J by 7 bases, with 13 bases between the two germline ends. Germline V gene lookup returns CDR1 SGHTA and CDR2 FQGNSA. CDR3 sequence reads: CASSLGSQGSGYTF. The DNA for the CDR3 is TGTGCCAGCAGCTTAGGATCACAGGGTAGTGGCTACACCTTC. The full variable domain, with the rest looked up from reference TRBV7-2 and TRBJ1-2, is GAGVSQSPSNKVTEKGKDVELRCDPISGHTALYWYRQSLGQGLEFLIYFQGNSAPDKSGLPSDRFSAERTGGSVSTLTIQRTQQEDSAVYLCASSLGSQGSGYTFGSGTRLTVV.